This T cell receptor (beta chain) was profiled in a study of OX40 agonist ivuxolimab in advanced cancers. CDR3 length equals 11 residues. Trimming left V 5 bases short and J 5 bases short, with 6 bases between. The germline V gene encodes CDR1 SEHNR and CDR2 FQNEAQ (reference sequence). Sequencing used immunoSEQ multiplex PCR; TCRdb keeps in-frame clones, though not all of them. Of roughly 56,000 clones listed, around 85% were seen once; the top ten hold around 0.9%. Material: CD4+ or CD8+ T cells sorted from blood, obtained in a trial of the OX40 agonist ivuxolimab. The gene calls are TRBV7-9 and TRBJ2-5; D is undetermined. The clonotype comes from an adult with an advanced solid tumor such as melanoma, head and neck, liver or kidney cancer. The DNA for the CDR3 is TGTGCCAGCAGCGGCCCGGAGACCCAGTACTTC. Its translation is CASSGPETQYF.